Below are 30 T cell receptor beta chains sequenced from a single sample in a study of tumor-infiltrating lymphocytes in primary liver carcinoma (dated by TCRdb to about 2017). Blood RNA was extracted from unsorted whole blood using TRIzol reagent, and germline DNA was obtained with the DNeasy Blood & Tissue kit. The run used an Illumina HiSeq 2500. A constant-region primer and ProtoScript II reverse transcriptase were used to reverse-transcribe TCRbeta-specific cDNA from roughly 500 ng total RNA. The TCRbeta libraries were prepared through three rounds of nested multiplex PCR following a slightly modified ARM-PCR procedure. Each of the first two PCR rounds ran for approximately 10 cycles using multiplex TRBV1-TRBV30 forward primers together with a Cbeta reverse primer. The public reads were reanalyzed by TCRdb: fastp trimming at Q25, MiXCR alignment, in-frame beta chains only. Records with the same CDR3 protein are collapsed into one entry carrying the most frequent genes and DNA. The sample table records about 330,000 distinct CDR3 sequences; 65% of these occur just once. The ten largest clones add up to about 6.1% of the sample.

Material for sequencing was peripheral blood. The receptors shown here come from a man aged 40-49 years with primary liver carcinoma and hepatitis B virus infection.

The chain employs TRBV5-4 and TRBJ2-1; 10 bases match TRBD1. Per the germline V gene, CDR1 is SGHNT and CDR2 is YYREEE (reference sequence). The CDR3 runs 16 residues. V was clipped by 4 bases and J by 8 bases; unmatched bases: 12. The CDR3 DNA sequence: TGTGCCAGCAGCCGGAAGGCGGGACAGGGGACGGATGAGCAGTTCTTC. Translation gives CASSRKAGQGTDEQFF.

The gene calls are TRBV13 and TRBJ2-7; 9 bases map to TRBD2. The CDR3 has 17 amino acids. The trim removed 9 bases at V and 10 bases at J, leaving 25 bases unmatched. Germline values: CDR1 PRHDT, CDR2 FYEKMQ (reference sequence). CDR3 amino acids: CASSRSGLAGFDYVQYF. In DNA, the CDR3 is TGTGCCAGTAGCCGTAGTGGGCTAGCGGGGTTCGACTACGTTCAGTACTTC.

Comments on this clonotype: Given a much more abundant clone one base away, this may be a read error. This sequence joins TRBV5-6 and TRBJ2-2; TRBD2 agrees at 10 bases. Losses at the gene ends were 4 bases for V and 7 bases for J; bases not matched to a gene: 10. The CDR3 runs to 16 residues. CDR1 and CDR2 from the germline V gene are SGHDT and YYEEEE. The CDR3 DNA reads TGTGCCAGCAGCACGGGGGCTAGCGGGAGAATCGGGGAGCTGTTTTTT. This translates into CASSTGASGRIGELFF. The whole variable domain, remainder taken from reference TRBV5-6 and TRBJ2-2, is DAGVTQSPTHLIKTRGQQVTLRCSPKSGHDTVSWYQQALGQGPQFIFQYYEEEERQRGNFPDRFSGHQFPNYSSELNVNALLLGDSALYLCASSTGASGRIGELFFGEGSRLTVL.

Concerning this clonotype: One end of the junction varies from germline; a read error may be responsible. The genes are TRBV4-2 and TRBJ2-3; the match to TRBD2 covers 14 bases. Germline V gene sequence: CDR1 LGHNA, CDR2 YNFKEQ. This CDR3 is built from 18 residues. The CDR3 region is CASSQEGLAGGTTETQYF. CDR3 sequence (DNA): TGTGCCAGCAGCCAAGAAGGACTAGCGGGAGGTACCACAGAAACGCAGTATTTT.

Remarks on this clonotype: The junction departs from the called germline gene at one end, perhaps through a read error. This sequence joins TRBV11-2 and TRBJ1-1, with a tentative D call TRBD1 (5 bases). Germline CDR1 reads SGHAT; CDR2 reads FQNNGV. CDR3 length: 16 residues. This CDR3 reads CASSLVYGGTGTEALF. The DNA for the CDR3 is TGTGCCAGCAGCTTAGTCTACGGGGGGACGGGGACTGAAGCTCTCTTT.

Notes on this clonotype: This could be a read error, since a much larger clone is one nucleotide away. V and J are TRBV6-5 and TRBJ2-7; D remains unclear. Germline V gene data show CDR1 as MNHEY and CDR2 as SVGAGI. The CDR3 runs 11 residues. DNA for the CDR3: TGTGCCAGCCGACGGCACTACGGGCAGTACTTC. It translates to CASRRHYGQYF.

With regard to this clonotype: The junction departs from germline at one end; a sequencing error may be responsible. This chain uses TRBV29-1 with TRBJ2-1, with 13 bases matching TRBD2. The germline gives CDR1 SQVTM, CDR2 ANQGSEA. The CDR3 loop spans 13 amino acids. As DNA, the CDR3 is TGCAGTGTTGTGACTAGCGGGAGGTCTGAGCAGTTCTTC. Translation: CSVVTSGRSEQFF.

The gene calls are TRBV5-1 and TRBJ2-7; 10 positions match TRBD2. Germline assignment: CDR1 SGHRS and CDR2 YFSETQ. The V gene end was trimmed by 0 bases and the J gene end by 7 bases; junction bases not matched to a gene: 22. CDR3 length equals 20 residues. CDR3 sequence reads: CASSLVVRTGGLAAPTEQYF. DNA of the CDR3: TGCGCCAGCAGCTTGGTGGTCAGGACAGGCGGACTAGCGGCACCTACGGAGCAGTACTTC. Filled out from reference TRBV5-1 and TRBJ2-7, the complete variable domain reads KAGVTQTPRYLIKTRGQQVTLSCSPISGHRSVSWYQQTPGQGLQFLFEYFSETQRNKGNFPGRFSGRQFSNSRSEMNVSTLELGDSALYLCASSLVVRTGGLAAPTEQYFGPGTRLTVT.

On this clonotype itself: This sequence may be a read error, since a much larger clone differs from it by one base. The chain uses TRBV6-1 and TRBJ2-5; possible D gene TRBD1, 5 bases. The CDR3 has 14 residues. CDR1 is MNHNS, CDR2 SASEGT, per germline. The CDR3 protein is CTSSAPGIQETQYF. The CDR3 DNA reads TGTACCAGCAGTGCCCCAGGGATACAAGAGACCCAGTACTTC.

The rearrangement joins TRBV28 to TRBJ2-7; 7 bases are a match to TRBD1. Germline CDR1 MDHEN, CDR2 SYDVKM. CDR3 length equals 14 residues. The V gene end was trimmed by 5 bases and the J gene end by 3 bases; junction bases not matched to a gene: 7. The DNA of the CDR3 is TGTGCCAGCAGTCCGCATTCAGGGGGCTACGAGCAGTACTTC. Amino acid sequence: CASSPHSGGYEQYF.

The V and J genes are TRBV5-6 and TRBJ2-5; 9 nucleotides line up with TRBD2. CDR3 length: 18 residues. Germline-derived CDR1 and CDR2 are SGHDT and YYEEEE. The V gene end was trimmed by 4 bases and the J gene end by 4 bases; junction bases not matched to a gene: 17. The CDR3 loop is CASSVKRSGSRRGETQYF. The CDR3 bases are TGTGCCAGCAGCGTCAAACGTAGCGGGAGTAGAAGGGGAGAGACCCAGTACTTC.

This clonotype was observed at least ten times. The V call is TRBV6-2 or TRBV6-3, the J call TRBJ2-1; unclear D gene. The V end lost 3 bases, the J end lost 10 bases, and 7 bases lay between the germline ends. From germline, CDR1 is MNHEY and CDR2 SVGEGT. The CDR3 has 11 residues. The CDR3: CASSYYGEQFF. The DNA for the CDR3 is TGTGCCAGCAGTTATTATGGCGAGCAGTTCTTC.

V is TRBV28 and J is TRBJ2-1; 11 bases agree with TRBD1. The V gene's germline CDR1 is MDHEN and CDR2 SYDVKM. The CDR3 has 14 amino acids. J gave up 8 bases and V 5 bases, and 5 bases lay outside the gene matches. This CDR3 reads CASSLGQGGDEQFF. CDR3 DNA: TGTGCCAGCAGTCTGGGACAGGGGGGCGATGAGCAGTTCTTC. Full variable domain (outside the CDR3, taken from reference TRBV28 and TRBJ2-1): DVKVTQSSRYLVKRTGEKVFLECVQDMDHENMFWYRQDPGLGLRLIYFSYDVKMKEKGDIPEGYSVSREKKERFSLILESASTNQTSMYLCASSLGQGGDEQFFGPGTRLTVL.

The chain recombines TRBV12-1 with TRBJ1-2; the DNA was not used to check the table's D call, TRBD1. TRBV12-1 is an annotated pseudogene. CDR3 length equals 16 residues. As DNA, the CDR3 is TGTGCCAGCAGCCACGCAATCCTGAACAGGGAGTGGGGCTACACCTTC. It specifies CASSHAILNREWGYTF.

The CDR3, as DNA: TGTGCCAGCAGCTTCACACAGAAGACTAGCACAGATACGCAGTATTTT. This translates into CASSFTQKTSTDTQYF. J is TRBJ2-3 and V is TRBV7-9; D call uncertain. CDR3 length equals 16 residues. CDR1 is SEHNR, CDR2 FQNEAQ, per germline (reference sequence). The ends were cut back, 3 bases at V and 0 bases at J, with 13 bases in the middle.

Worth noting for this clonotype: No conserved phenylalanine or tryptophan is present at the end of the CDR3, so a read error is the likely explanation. CDR3: CSVVSSLYQPQHY. DNA for the CDR3: TGCAGCGTTGTAAGCTCCCTATATCAGCCCCAGCATTAT. This chain links TRBV29-1 with TRBJ1-5, with D hard to call. The CDR3 is made up of 13 amino acids. CDR1 and CDR2 (germline): SQVTM, ANQGSEA. V shed 4 bases and J shed 5 bases, with 12 bases lying between them.

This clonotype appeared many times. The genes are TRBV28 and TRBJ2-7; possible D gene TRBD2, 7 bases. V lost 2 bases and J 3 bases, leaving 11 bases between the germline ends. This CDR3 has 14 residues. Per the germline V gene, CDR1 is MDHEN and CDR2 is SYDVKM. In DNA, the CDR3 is TGTGCCAGCAGTTTAACCGGGGGGCTCTACGAGCAGTACTTC. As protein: CASSLTGGLYEQYF.

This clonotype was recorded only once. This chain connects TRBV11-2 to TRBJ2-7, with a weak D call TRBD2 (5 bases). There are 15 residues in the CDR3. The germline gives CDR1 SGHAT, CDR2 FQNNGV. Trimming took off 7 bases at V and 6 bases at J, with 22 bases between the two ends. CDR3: CASIPGSSGTCEQYF. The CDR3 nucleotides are TGTGCCAGCATCCCCGGGTCGAGCGGCACCTGCGAGCAGTACTTC.

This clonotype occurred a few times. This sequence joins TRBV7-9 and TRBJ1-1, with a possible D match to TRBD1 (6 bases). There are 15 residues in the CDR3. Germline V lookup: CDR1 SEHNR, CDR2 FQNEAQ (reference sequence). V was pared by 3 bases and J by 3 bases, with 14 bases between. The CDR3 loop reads CASSFNGGGDTEAFF. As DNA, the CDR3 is TGTGCCAGCAGCTTCAACGGGGGCGGGGACACTGAAGCTTTCTTT. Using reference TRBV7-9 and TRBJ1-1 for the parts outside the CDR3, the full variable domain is DTGVSQNPRHKITKRGQNVTFRCDPISEHNRLYWYRQTLGQGPEFLTYFQNEAQLEKSRLLSDRFSAERPKGSFSTLEIQRTEQGDSAMYLCASSFNGGGDTEAFFGQGTRLTVV.

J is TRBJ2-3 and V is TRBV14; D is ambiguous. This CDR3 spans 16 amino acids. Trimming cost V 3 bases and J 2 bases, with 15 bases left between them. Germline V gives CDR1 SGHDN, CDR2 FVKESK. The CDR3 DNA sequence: TGTGCCAGCAGCCACCCGACCGCGAGTCACACAGATACGCAGTATTTT. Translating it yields CASSHPTASHTDTQYF.

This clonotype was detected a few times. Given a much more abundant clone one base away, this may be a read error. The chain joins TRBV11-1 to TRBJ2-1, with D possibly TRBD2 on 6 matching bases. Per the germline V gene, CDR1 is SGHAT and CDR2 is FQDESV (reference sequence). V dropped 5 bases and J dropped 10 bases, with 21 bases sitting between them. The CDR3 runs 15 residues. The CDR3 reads CASSPSVTSPEEQFF. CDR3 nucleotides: TGTGCCAGCAGCCCCTCCGTGACTAGTCCGGAAGAGCAGTTCTTC.

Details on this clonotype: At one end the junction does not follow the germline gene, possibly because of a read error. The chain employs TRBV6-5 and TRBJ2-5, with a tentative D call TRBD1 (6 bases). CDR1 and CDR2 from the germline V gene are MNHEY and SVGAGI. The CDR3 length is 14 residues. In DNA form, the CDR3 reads TGTGCCACCAGAAGGCAGCCCCCAGGGGAGACCCGGTACTTC. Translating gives CATRRQPPGETRYF.

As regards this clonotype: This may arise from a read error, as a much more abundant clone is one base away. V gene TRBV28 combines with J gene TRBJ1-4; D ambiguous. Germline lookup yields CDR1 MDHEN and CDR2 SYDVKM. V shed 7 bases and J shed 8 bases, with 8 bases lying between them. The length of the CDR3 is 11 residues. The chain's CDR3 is CASTLGEKLFF. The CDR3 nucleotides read TGTGCCAGCACCCTGGGGGAAAAACTGTTTTTT.

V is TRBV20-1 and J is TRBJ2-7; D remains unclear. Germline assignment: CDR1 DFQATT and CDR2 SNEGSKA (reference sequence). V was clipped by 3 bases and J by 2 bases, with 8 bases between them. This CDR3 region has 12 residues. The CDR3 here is CSASPGPYEQYF. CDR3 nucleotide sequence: TGCAGTGCTAGCCCCGGGCCCTACGAGCAGTACTTC.

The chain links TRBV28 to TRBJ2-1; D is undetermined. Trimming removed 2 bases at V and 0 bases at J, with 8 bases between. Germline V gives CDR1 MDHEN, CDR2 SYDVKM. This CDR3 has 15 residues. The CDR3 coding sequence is TGTGCCAGCAGTTTAGGGAAATACTCCTACAATGAGCAGTTCTTC. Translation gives CASSLGKYSYNEQFF.

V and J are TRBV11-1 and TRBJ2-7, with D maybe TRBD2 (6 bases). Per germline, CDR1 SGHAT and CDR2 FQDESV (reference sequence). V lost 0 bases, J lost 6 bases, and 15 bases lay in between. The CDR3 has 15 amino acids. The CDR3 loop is CASSLALGLQTEQYF. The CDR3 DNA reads TGTGCCAGCAGCTTAGCCCTGGGACTGCAAACCGAGCAGTACTTC. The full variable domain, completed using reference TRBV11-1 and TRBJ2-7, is EAEVAQSPRYKITEKSQAVAFWCDPISGHATLYWYRQILGQGPELLVQFQDESVVDDSQLPKDRFSAERLKGVDSTLKIQPAELGDSAMYLCASSLALGLQTEQYFGPGTRLTVT.

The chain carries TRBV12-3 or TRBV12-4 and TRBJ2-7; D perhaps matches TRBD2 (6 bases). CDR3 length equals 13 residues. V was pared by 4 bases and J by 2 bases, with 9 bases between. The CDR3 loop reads CASSSLATYEQYF. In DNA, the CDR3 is TGTGCCAGCAGTTCCCTAGCGACCTACGAGCAGTACTTC.

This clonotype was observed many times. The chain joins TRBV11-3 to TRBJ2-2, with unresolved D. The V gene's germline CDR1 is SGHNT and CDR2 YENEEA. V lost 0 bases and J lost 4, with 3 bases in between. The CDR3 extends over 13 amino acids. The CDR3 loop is CASSLDVTGELFF. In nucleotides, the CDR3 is TGTGCCAGCAGCTTAGATGTCACCGGGGAGCTGTTTTTT.

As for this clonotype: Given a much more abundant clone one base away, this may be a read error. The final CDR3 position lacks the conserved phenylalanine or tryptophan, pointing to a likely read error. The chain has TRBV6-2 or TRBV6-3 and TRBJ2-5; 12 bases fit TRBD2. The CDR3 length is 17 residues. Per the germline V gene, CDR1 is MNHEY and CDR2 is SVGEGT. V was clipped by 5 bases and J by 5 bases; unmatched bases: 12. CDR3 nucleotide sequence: TGTGCCAGCAGTCCCGGGACTAGCGGGTCCAGCGTGGAGACCCAGTACTTA. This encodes CASSPGTSGSSVETQYL.

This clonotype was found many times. The CDR3 region has the DNA TGTGCCAGCAGTTTCGGCACCACCGGGGAGCTGTTTTTT. This encodes CASSFGTTGELFF. The genes are TRBV12-3 or TRBV12-4 and TRBJ2-2; D gene unclear. The length of the CDR3 is 13 residues. The V end was cut by 3 bases, the J end by 4 bases, with 6 bases between.